This TCR beta chain was sequenced during a study of T cells after yellow fever vaccination. Study-wide context: SMART-Seq v4 Ultra Low Input prepared the low-cell-number fractions.

Study-wide results and limits: At around 95% for CD4 and 70% to 90% for CD8, most primary-vaccination clones showed up again after the booster.

MiXCR, applied by TCRdb to the 5' RACE reads, yields one record per CDR3 protein. The table lists 300,000 to 350,000 distinct CDR3 sequences, about 10% of them singletons. Trimming took off 6 bases at V and 3 bases at J, with 17 bases between the two ends. Germline CDR1 and CDR2: MNHNY and SVGAGI (reference sequence). CDR3 length: 16 residues. On this clonotype itself: The antigen is not known.

This specimen consisted of CD4+ T cells sorted from PBMCs, obtained 45 days after the yellow fever booster vaccination. The rearrangement uses TRBV6-6 and TRBJ2-2, with a possible D match to TRBD1 (5 bases). This receptor was taken from a man between 18 and 35 years old who received the YFV17D yellow fever vaccine. CDR3 DNA: TGTGCCAGCAGACTAACGATGGACAAAGACACCGGGGAGCTGTTTTTT. Amino acids: CASRLTMDKDTGELFF.